Presented here are 27 T cell receptor beta chains from one specimen sequenced in a study of blood T cell repertoires in COVID-19. The table came from immunoSEQ multiplex PCR; TCRdb's copy has only in-frame clones and leaves some out. Among 150,000 to 200,000 clones, more than 70% were seen once, and the ten largest hold approximately 4%. Sequenced input: peripheral blood. These receptors were obtained from a human donor in a cohort sampled during active COVID-19.

The DNA of the CDR3 is TGTGCCAGCAGTGCCGGGACTAGCGTTCCCTACGAGCAGTACTTC. Its translation: CASSAGTSVPYEQYF. The gene calls are TRBV27 and TRBJ2-7; TRBD2 matches 10 bases. Trimming removed 5 bases from V and 2 bases from J; junction bases left unmatched: 6. In germline, CDR1 is MNHEY, CDR2 SMNVEV (reference sequence). This CDR3 spans 15 amino acids.

The genes are TRBV3-1 (or the pseudogene TRBV3-2) and TRBJ1-2; perhaps TRBD1 as D (5 bases). Trimming took off 2 bases at V and 5 bases at J, with 12 bases between the two ends. The germline V gene has CDR1 LGHDT and CDR2 YNNKEL (reference sequence). The CDR3 loop spans 14 amino acids. CDR3 residues: CASSQLTGYYGYTF. CDR3 in DNA: TGTGCCAGCAGCCAACTTACAGGTTATTATGGCTACACCTTC.

The chain couples TRBV5-1 to TRBJ2-7; TRBD1 agrees at 11 bases. Germline V lookup: CDR1 SGHRS, CDR2 YFSETQ. V was pared by 5 bases and J by 5 bases, with 0 bases of the junction left unmatched. The CDR3 extends over 12 amino acids. CDR3 region: CASRDRGHEQYF. In DNA, the CDR3 is TGCGCCAGCAGGGACAGGGGGCACGAGCAGTACTTC.

This chain joins TRBV18 and TRBJ1-3; D is ambiguous. Trimming shortened V by 2 bases and J by 0 bases, and 5 bases separated the two germline ends. CDR1 is KGHSH, CDR2 LQKENI, per germline. The CDR3 loop spans 14 amino acids. The CDR3 reads CASSPGSSGNTIYF. The CDR3 bases are TGTGCCAGCTCACCAGGGAGCTCTGGAAACACCATATATTTT.

The chain recombines TRBV30 with TRBJ2-1; 11 bases are a match to TRBD2. The J segment lost 7 bases and the V segment lost 5 bases, leaving 7 bases of the junction unmatched. Germline loops: CDR1 GTSNPN, CDR2 SVGIG (reference sequence). This CDR3 is 14 amino acids long. CDR3: CAWDRLAGQNEQFF. CDR3 nucleotide sequence: TGTGCCTGGGATAGACTAGCGGGACAAAATGAGCAGTTCTTC.

The CDR3 here is CASSTRTSGNEQFF. In DNA form, the CDR3 reads TGTGCCAGCAGCACTCGGACTAGCGGGAATGAGCAGTTCTTC. This chain uses TRBV7-2 with TRBJ2-1; 11 bases fit TRBD2. V shed 5 bases and J 7 bases; nucleotides not matched to a gene: 4. Looked up from germline, CDR1 is SGHTA and CDR2 is FQGNSA. The CDR3 is 14 residues long. The full variable domain, with the rest looked up from reference TRBV7-2 and TRBJ2-1, is GAGVSQSPSNKVTEKGKDVELRCDPISGHTALYWYRQSLGQGLEFLIYFQGNSAPDKSGLPSDRFSAERTGGSVSTLTIQRTQQEDSAVYLCASSTRTSGNEQFFGPGTRLTVL.

The V gene is TRBV27, the J gene TRBJ2-6, with TRBD1 matching over 8 bases. Trimming cost V 5 bases and J 4 bases; bases outside gene matches: 4. The CDR3 is 15 amino acids. The germline CDR1 and CDR2 sequences are MNHEY and SMNVEV (reference sequence). In DNA form, the CDR3 reads TGTGCCAGCAGTCGGACAGGGACCGGGGCCAACGTCCTGACTTTC. Translation gives CASSRTGTGANVLTF.

A single count supports this clone. The chain employs TRBV14 and TRBJ1-6; perhaps TRBD1 as D (6 bases). Germline values: CDR1 SGHDN, CDR2 FVKESK. The ends were cut back, 6 bases at V and 0 bases at J, with 12 bases in the middle. The CDR3 runs to 16 residues. The CDR3 DNA sequence: TGTGCCAGCAGTAAAAGGACAGCCTCCTATAATTCACCCCTCCACTTT. It yields the protein CASSKRTASYNSPLHF.

The rearrangement joins TRBV4-3 to TRBJ1-4; 10 bases are a match to TRBD1. This CDR3 spans 15 amino acids. Germline CDR1 is LGHNA and CDR2 is YSLEER. Losses at the gene ends were 1 base for V and 7 bases for J; bases not matched to a gene: 3. The CDR3, as DNA: TGCGCCAGCAGCCAAGCGACAGGGGGCCGTGAAAAACTGTTTTTT. This gives the protein CASSQATGGREKLFF.

The CDR3 region has the DNA TGCGCCAGCAGCCACCCCGTGGGGACACCTTCCTCCTACGAGCAGTACTTC. It translates to CASSHPVGTPSSYEQYF. V and J are TRBV4-3 and TRBJ2-7; a weak D match, TRBD1 (6 bases). The CDR3 sequence is 17 residues long. CDR1 is LGHNA and CDR2 is YSLEER in the germline V gene. The V end lost 3 bases, the J end lost 0 bases, and 18 bases lay between the germline ends.

The chain uses TRBV5-4 and TRBJ2-5, with TRBD2 matching 11 bases. This CDR3 comprises 16 residues. With 4 bases clipped from V and 5 bases from J, the junction kept 10 bases outside the gene matches. Germline-derived CDR1 and CDR2 are SGHNT and YYREEE (reference sequence). CDR3 in amino acids: CASSPASGGLWETQYF. The CDR3 nucleotides read TGTGCCAGCAGCCCGGCTAGCGGGGGGCTGTGGGAGACCCAGTACTTC. Looking up the rest from reference TRBV5-4 and TRBJ2-5 gives the full variable domain: ETGVTQSPTHLIKTRGQQVTLRCSSQSGHNTVSWYQQALGQGPQFIFQYYREEENGRGNFPPRFSGLQFPNYSSELNVNALELDDSALYLCASSPASGGLWETQYFGPGTRLLVL.

The chain uses TRBV4-3 and TRBJ2-1; a weak D match, TRBD1 (6 bases). This CDR3 region has 16 residues. V gave up 1 base and J gave up 0 bases, with 10 bases separating them. Germline V gives CDR1 LGHNA, CDR2 YSLEER. The CDR3 nucleotides read TGCGCCAGCAGCCAAGGCCAGGGGATCTCCTACAATGAGCAGTTCTTC. Translated: CASSQGQGISYNEQFF.

J is TRBJ1-1 and V is TRBV27, with D tentatively TRBD1 (6 bases). The germline V and J ends were trimmed by 6 bases and 2 bases, with 7 bases remaining between them. Germline CDR1 is MNHEY and CDR2 is SMNVEV (reference sequence). This CDR3 comprises 12 residues. The CDR3 is CASRDRNTEAFF. The DNA for the CDR3 is TGTGCCAGCAGGGACAGAAACACTGAAGCTTTCTTT.

A few counts support this clone. The chain recombines TRBV6-2 or TRBV6-3 with TRBJ2-7; perhaps TRBD1 as D (6 bases). Deletions cut 2 bases from V and 6 bases from J, with 14 bases between. Germline V lookup: CDR1 MNHEY, CDR2 SVGEGT. The CDR3 loop spans 14 amino acids. CDR3 in DNA: TGTGCCAGCAGTTACCACAGGGTCGGGTCCGAGCAGTACTTC. Protein product: CASSYHRVGSEQYF.

This chain joins TRBV13 and TRBJ1-2; D is undetermined. V lost 3 bases to trimming and J lost 8 bases, with 13 bases between them. Germline CDR1 is PRHDT and CDR2 is FYEKMQ (reference sequence). The CDR3 is 13 amino acids. The CDR3 coding sequence is TGTGCCAGCAGCTTTGCGGGCTTGGGCGGCTACACCTTC. This gives the protein CASSFAGLGGYTF.

The chain is built from TRBV24-1 and TRBJ2-1, with unresolved D. Germline V gene data show CDR1 as KGHDR and CDR2 as SFDVKD. The CDR3 covers 12 residues. Between the trimmed V and J ends, which lost 1 base and 8 bases, there was a span of 5 bases. CDR3 region: CATSDFTDEQFF. Here the CDR3 DNA reads TGTGCCACCAGTGATTTCACGGATGAGCAGTTCTTC.

The chain couples TRBV27 to TRBJ2-4, with D possibly being TRBD2 (5 bases). The CDR3 length is 16 residues. Germline V CDR1 and CDR2: MNHEY, SMNVEV (reference sequence). The V and J ends lost 4 bases and 7 bases respectively, with 20 bases between them. In DNA form, the CDR3 reads TGTGCCAGCAGTTACTCAGGCGGGCTTGAGAGGAACATTCAGTACTTC. It is translated as CASSYSGGLERNIQYF.

The genes are TRBV19 and TRBJ2-5; tentative D call: TRBD2 (7 bases). The germline V and J ends were trimmed by 4 bases and 7 bases, with 10 bases remaining between them. The CDR3 covers 12 residues. Germline V CDR1 and CDR2: LNHDA, SQIVND (reference sequence). CDR3 sequence reads: CASSTGEGTQYF. CDR3 DNA: TGTGCCAGTAGTACAGGGGAGGGGACCCAGTACTTC.

CDR3 protein: CASSPGGTFYNEQFF. CDR3 sequence (DNA): TGTGCCAGCAGCCCTGGGGGGACCTTCTACAATGAGCAGTTCTTC. The chain carries TRBV7-6 and TRBJ2-1, with D possibly TRBD2 on 6 matching bases. V shed 5 bases and J shed 3 bases, with 14 bases lying between them. The CDR3 spans 15 residues. Germline V lookup: CDR1 SGHVS, CDR2 FNYEAQ.

This chain links TRBV2 with TRBJ1-5; D unclear. V lost 6 bases and J 5 bases, leaving 5 bases between the germline ends. Looked up from germline, CDR1 is SNHLY and CDR2 is FYNNEI. The CDR3 sequence is 11 residues long. The DNA of the CDR3 is TGTGCCAGCAGACTGGATCAGCCCCAGCATTTT. Protein sequence: CASRLDQPQHF.

This chain links TRBV10-2 with TRBJ2-5, with D maybe TRBD1 (6 bases). The CDR3 loop spans 14 amino acids. Germline-derived CDR1 and CDR2 are WSHSY and SAAADI. V was clipped by 7 bases and J by 2 bases, with 14 bases between them. Here the CDR3 reads CASIRGRGQETQYF. The CDR3, as DNA: TGCGCCAGCATTAGGGGTAGGGGGCAAGAGACCCAGTACTTC.

The V call is TRBV27, the J call TRBJ2-3, with a tentative D call TRBD2 (7 bases). The CDR3 is 16 amino acids. Germline V CDR1 and CDR2: MNHEY, SMNVEV (reference sequence). V shed 5 bases and J shed 1 base, with 16 bases lying between them. The CDR3, as DNA: TGTGCCAGCAGTATAGGGGGGGGGCGCGGCACAGATACGCAGTATTTT. Protein: CASSIGGGRGTDTQYF.

The V gene is TRBV27, the J gene TRBJ2-7; D might be TRBD1 (6 bases). This CDR3 is built from 14 residues. Germline CDR1 is MNHEY and CDR2 is SMNVEV (reference sequence). The germline V and J ends were trimmed by 7 bases and 3 bases, with 16 bases remaining between them. CDR3 coding DNA: TGTGCCAGCAAGGGGGTGCTCTGGGACTACGAGCAGTACTTC. This codes for CASKGVLWDYEQYF.

The chain is built from TRBV6-5 and TRBJ2-1; 10 nucleotides line up with TRBD2. V gave up 5 bases and J gave up 1 base; unmatched junction bases: 2. Per germline, CDR1 MNHEY and CDR2 SVGAGI. The CDR3 sequence is 15 residues long. The DNA for the CDR3 is TGTGCCAGCAGTCTAGCGGGAGCGTCCTACAATGAGCAGTTCTTC. The encoded protein is CASSLAGASYNEQFF.

The rearrangement uses TRBV7-8 and TRBJ1-2; TRBD1 might be the D (6 bases). Germline values: CDR1 SGHVS, CDR2 FQNEAQ. The CDR3 is 15 residues long. Trimming took off 5 bases at V and 4 bases at J, with 17 bases between the two ends. DNA of the CDR3: TGTGCCAGCAGCGCCCGGGACACGTCTCTCTATGGCTACACCTTC. Its protein is CASSARDTSLYGYTF.

The chain employs TRBV20-1 and TRBJ1-6; D is uncertain. CDR1 and CDR2 (germline): DFQATT, SNEGSKA (reference sequence). Trimming stripped 3 bases from V and 10 bases from J, with 16 bases between. The CDR3 contains 14 residues. CDR3 protein: CSASRREPRSPLHF. CDR3 bases: TGCAGTGCTAGTCGAAGGGAGCCTAGGTCACCCCTCCACTTT.

The chain is built from TRBV5-4 and TRBJ2-5, with 8 bases fitting TRBD2. The CDR3 has 14 residues. Germline V lookup: CDR1 SGHNT, CDR2 YYREEE (reference sequence). V lost 4 bases to trimming and J lost 5 bases; unmatched junction nucleotides: 7. The DNA of the CDR3 is TGTGCCAGCAGCGATGCGGGAGGCGGGGAGACCCAGTACTTC. Protein sequence: CASSDAGGGETQYF. Full variable domain (outside the CDR3, taken from reference TRBV5-4 and TRBJ2-5): ETGVTQSPTHLIKTRGQQVTLRCSSQSGHNTVSWYQQALGQGPQFIFQYYREEENGRGNFPPRFSGLQFPNYSSELNVNALELDDSALYLCASSDAGGGETQYFGPGTRLLVL.